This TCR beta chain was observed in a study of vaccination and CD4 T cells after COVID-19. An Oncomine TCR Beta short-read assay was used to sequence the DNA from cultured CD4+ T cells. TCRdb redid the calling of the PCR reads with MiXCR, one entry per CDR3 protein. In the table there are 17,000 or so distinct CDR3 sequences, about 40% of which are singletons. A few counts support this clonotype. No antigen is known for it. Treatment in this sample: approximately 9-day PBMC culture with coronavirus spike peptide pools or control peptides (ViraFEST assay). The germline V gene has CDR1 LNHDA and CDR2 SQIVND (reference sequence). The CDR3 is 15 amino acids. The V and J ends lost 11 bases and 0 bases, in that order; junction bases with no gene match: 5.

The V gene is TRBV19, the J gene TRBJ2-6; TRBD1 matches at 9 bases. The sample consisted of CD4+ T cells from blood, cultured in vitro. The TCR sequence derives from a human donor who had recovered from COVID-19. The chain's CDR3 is CAAGQGSSGANVLTF. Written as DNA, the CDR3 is TGTGCCGCCGGACAGGGGAGCTCTGGGGCCAACGTCCTGACTTTC.